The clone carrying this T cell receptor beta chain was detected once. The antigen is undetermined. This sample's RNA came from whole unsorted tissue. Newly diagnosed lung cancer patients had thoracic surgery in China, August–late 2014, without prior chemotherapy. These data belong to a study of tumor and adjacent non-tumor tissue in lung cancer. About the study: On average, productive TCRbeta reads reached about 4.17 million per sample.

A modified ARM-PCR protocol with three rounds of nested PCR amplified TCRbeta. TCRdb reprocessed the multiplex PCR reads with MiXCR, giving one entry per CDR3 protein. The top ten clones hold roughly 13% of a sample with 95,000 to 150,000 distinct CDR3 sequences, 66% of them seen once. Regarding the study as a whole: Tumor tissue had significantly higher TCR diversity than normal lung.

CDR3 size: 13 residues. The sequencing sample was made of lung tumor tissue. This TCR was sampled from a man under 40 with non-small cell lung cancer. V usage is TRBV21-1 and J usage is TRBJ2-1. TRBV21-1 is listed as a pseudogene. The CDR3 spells CASSKGSENVQFF. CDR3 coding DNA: TGTGCCAGCAGCAAGGGCAGCGAAAATGTGCAGTTCTTC.